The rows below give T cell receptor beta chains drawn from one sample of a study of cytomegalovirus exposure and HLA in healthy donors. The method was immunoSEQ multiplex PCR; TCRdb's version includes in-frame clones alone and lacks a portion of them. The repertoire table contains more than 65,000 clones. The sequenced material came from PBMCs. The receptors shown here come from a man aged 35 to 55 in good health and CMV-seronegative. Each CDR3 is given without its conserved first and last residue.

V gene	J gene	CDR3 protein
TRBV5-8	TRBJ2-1	ASNLAGHYNEQF
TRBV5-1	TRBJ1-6	ASSPERSDNSPLH
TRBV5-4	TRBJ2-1	ASSKTSGGYNEQF
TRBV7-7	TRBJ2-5	ASSSRGGGPETQY
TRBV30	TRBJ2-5	AWSRSGGQGTQY
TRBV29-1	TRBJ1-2	SVEAPTGGDYGYT
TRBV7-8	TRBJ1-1	ASSFRVPNTEAF
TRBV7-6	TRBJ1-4	ASSFSPGYDEKLF
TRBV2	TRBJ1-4	ASSRVLKILIHEKLF
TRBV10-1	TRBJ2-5	ASSESKSVTQY
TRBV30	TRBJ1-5	AWSRYGAGGNQPQH
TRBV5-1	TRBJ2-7	ASSLGPSGGGPPYEQY
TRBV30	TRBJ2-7	AWSVYSYEQY
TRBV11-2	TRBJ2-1	ASSRSIAGAYNEQF
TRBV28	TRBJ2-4	ASRTVGGVQY
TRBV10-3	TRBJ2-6	AISPGQGFSGANVLT
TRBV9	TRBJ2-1	ASSGGQGSNEQF
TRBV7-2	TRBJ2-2	ASSPRQGGTGELF
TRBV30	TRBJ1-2	PGGQVGGYT
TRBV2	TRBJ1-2	ASSEAETGTGSGYT
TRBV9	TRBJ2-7	ASSVGTSNYEQY
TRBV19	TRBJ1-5	ASGRGNQPQH
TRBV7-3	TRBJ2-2	ASSSGQVAGELF
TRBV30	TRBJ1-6	AWTKKQGQNSPLH
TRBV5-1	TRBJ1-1	ASSLEGGGTEAF
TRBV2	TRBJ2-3	ASSRTGTSGGTSTDTQY
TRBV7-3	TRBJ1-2	ASSLTANYGYT
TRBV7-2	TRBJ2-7	ASSFRGGEGSYEQY
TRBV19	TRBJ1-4	ASSITGGGEKLF
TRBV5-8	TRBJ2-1	ASSRTGGAYNEQF
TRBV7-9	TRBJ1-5	ASSPWTDSNQPQH
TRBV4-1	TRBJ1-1	ASSSGTRAF
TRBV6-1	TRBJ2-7	ASRRTGGYEQY
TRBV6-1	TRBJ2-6	ASSERSSGANVLT
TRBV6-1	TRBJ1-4	ASSETGDRGYGTNEKLF
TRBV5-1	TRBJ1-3	ASSPSPPQELSGNTIY
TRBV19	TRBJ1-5	ASSVLAGGGNQPQH
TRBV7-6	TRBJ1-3	ASSPWDSSGNTIY
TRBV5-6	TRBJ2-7	ASSRGTQTSSYEQY
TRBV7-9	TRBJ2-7	ASSPTGGVTYEQY
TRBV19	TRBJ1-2	ASSSGAGGGYGYT
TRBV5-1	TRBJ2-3	ASSLRASGGRSSTDTQY
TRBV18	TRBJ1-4	ASSPGQQGGEKLF
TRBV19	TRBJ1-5	ASSPGAFGNQPQH